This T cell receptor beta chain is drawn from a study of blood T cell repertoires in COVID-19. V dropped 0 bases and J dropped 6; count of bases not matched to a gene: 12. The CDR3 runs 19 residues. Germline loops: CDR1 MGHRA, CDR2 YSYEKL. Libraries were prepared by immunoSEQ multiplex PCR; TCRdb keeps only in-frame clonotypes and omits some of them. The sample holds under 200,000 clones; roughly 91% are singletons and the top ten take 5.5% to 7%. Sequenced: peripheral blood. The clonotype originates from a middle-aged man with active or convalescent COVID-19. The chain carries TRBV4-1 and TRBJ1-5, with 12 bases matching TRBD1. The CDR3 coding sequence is TGCGCCAGCAGCCAAGAAGAGATGGTAGGGACAGGGGGCCTTCAGCCCCAGCATTTT. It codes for CASSQEEMVGTGGLQPQHF.